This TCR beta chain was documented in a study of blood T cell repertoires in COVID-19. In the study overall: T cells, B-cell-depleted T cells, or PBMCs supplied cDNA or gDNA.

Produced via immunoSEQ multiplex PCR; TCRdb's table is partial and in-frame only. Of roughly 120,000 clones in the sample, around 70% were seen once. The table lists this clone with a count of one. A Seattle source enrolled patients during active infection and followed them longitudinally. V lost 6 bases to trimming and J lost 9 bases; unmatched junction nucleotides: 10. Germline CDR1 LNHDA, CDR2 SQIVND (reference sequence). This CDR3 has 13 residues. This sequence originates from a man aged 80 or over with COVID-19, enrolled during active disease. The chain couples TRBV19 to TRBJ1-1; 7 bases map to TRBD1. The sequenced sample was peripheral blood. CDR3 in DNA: TGTGCCAGTAGCGGGACAGCAAGGACGCAAGCTTTCTTT. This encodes CASSGTARTQAFF.